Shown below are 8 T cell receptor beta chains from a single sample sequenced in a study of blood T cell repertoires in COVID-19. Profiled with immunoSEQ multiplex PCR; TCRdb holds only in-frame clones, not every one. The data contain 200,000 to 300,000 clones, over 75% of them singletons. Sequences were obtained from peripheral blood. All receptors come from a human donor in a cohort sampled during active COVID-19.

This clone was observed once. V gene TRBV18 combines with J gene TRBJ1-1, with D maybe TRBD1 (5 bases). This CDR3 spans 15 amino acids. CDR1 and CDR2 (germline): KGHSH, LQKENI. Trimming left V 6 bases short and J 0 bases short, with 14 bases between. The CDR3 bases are TGTGCCAGCTCGCCTACCCAGGGCCTGAACACTGAAGCTTTCTTT. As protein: CASSPTQGLNTEAFF.

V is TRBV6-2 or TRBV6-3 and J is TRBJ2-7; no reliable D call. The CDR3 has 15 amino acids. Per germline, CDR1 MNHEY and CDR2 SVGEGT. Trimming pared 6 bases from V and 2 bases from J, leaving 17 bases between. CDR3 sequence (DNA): TGTGCCAGCAGCATACCAGGTACACCAACCTACGAGCAGTACTTC. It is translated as CASSIPGTPTYEQYF.

The CDR3 protein is CASSLGAQPQHF. CDR3 nucleotides: TGTGCCAGCAGCTTGGGAGCTCAGCCCCAGCATTTT. This chain connects TRBV5-6 to TRBJ1-5, with unresolved D. The length of the CDR3 is 12 residues. Per germline, CDR1 SGHDT and CDR2 YYEEEE. V was clipped by 0 bases and J by 6 bases, with 4 bases between them. Using reference TRBV5-6 and TRBJ1-5 for the parts outside the CDR3, the full variable domain is DAGVTQSPTHLIKTRGQQVTLRCSPKSGHDTVSWYQQALGQGPQFIFQYYEEEERQRGNFPDRFSGHQFPNYSSELNVNALLLGDSALYLCASSLGAQPQHFGDGTRLSIL.

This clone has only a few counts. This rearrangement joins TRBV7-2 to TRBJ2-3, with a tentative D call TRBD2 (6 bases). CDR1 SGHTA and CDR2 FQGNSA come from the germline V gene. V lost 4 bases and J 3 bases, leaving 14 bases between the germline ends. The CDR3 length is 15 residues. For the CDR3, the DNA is TGTGCCAGCAGCTATAGGCGGGGCGGGACAGATACGCAGTATTTT. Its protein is CASSYRRGGTDTQYF.

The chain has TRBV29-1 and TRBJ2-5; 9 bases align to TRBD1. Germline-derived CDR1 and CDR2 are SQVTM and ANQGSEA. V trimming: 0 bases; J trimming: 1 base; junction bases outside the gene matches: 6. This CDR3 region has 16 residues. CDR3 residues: CSVEDFETGGQETQYF. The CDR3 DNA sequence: TGCAGCGTTGAAGATTTTGAGACAGGGGGCCAAGAGACCCAGTACTTC.

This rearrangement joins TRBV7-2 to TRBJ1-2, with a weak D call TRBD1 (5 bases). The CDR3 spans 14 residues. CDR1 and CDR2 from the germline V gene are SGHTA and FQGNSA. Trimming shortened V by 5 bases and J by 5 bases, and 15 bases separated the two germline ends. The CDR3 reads CASSLGGVPYGYTF. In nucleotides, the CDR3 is TGTGCCAGCAGCCTGGGGGGTGTACCGTATGGCTACACCTTC.

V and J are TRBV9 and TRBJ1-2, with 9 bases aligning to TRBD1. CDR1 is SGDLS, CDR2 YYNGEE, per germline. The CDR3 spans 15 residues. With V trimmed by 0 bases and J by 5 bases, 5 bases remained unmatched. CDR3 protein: CASSVATGQGYGYTF. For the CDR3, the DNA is TGTGCCAGCAGCGTAGCTACAGGACAGGGGTATGGCTACACCTTC. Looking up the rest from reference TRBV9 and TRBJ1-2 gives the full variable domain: DSGVTQTPKHLITATGQRVTLRCSPRSGDLSVYWYQQSLDQGLQFLIQYYNGEERAKGNILERFSAQQFPDLHSELNLSSLELGDSALYFCASSVATGQGYGYTFGSGTRLTVV.

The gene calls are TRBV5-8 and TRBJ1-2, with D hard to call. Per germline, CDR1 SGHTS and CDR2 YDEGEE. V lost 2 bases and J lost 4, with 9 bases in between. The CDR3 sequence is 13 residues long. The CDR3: CASSLLNSYGYTF. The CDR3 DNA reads TGTGCCAGCAGCTTACTTAATTCCTATGGCTACACCTTC.